This is a list of T cell receptor beta chains from one sample in a study of cytomegalovirus exposure and HLA in healthy donors. Assay: immunoSEQ multiplex PCR; the TCRdb copy retains only in-frame clones and omits some. This table has approximately 120,000 clones, 81% appearing once. Sequenced input: PBMCs. The receptors originated from a young woman in good health and CMV-seronegative. Both conserved end residues are trimmed from each CDR3.

V: TRBV9; CDR3: ASSVYLSSYEQY
V: TRBV28; CDR3: ASSRDSSYEQY
V: TRBV19; CDR3: ASSSGQGPAYEQY
V: TRBV12-5; CDR3: ASGPEWGGEQY
V: TRBV27; CDR3: ASRGDTISGNTIY
V: TRBV6-6; CDR3: ASSYEGIGGDEQF
V: TRBV19; CDR3: ASRAIRTGFNQPQH
V: TRBV7-9; CDR3: ASSLVGSSTDTQY
V: TRBV30; CDR3: AWILNSGRSYGELF
V: TRBV2; CDR3: ASKDRGGGELF
V: TRBV7-9; CDR3: SSSGYGYT
V: TRBV27; CDR3: ASSPLATDPRTINYGYT
V: TRBV5-1; CDR3: ASSPSRSLAGGTDTQY
V: TRBV19; CDR3: ATTRTGNTEAF
V: TRBV7-8; CDR3: ASSFSAEIRGEAF
V: TRBV7-2; CDR3: AIRTGSSYNEQF
V: TRBV5-8; CDR3: ASSLFTKGNEQF
V: TRBV28; CDR3: ASIQGGGRSGNTIY
V: TRBV29-1; CDR3: SVPTPDRGYGYT
V: TRBV4-2; CDR3: ASSQDPSGGSSYEQY
V: TRBV7-3; CDR3: ASSSSFSGQNEQF
V: TRBV6-5; CDR3: ASSYSRAGVREQY
V: TRBV18; CDR3: ASSPGLAGSTDTQY
V: TRBV5-5; CDR3: ASGQGDYGYT
V: TRBV7-2; CDR3: ASSGGGGSSYNEQF
V: TRBV5-8; CDR3: ASSLIGDSTEAF
V: TRBV29-1; CDR3: SVDRGTSEQY
V: TRBV2; CDR3: ASSVSGYYGYT
V: TRBV7-9; CDR3: ASSAGVTYNEQF
V: TRBV6-1; CDR3: ASSWTSGNTGELF
V: TRBV5-1; CDR3: ASSLATGSGEKLF
V: TRBV6-5; CDR3: AVLRGGEAF
V: TRBV10-1; CDR3: ASSFGTGSYNEQF
V: TRBV27; CDR3: ASELASPARTKTGGLF
V: TRBV19; CDR3: ASSPGQGSHEQY
V: TRBV13; CDR3: ASSLEGHYSYEQY
V: TRBV6-5; CDR3: ASSDRGIEDEQF
V: TRBV9; CDR3: ASQEDLAKNIQY
V: TRBV10-2; CDR3: ASRTSGGVYGYT
V: TRBV7-2; CDR3: ASRLTGQGPGERF
V: TRBV2; CDR3: ASSVTSTNTGELF
V: TRBV28; CDR3: ASSLAASWNEQY
V: TRBV10-3; CDR3: AISLDRDRVSDEQF
V: TRBV11-3; CDR3: ASSFAGGYGYT
V: TRBV2; CDR3: ASRLFSSRDPSSY